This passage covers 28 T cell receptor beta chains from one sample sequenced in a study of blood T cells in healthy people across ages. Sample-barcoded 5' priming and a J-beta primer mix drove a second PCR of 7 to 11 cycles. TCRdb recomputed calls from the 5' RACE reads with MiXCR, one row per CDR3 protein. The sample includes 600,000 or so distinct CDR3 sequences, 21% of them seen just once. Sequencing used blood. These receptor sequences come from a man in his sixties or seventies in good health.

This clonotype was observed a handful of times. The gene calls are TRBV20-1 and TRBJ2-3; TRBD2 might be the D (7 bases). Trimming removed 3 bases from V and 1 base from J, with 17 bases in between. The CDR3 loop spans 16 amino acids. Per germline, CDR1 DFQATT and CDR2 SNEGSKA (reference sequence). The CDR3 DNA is TGCAGTGCTAGTCCCCAACAGGGAGGGGGCACAGATACGCAGTATTTT. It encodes CSASPQQGGGTDTQYF.

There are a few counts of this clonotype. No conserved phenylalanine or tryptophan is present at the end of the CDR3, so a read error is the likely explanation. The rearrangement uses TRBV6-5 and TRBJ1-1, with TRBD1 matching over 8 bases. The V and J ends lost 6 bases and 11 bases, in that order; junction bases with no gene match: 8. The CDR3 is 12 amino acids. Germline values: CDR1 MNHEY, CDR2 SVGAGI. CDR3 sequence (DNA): TGTGCCAGCAGATCAGGACAGGGTAGCGCTTTCCTT. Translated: CASRSGQGSAFL.

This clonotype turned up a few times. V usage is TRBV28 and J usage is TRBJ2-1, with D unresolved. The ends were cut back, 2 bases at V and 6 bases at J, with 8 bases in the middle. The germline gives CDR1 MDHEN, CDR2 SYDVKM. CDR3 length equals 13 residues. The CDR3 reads CASSLEDGNEQFF. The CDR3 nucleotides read TGTGCCAGCAGTTTAGAGGATGGCAATGAGCAGTTCTTC.

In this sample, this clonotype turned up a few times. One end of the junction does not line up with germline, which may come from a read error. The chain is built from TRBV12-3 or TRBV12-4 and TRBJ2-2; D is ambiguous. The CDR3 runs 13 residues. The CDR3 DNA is TGTGCCGGCAGTTTAGACTTCACCGGGGAGCTGTTTTTT. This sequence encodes CAGSLDFTGELFF.

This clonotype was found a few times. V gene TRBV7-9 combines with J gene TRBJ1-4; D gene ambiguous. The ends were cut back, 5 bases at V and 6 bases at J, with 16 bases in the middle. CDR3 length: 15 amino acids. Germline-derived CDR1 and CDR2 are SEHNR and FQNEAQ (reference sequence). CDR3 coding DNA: TGTGCCAGCAGCCCGTGGCAAGGGCGAGATGAAAAACTGTTTTTT. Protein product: CASSPWQGRDEKLFF.

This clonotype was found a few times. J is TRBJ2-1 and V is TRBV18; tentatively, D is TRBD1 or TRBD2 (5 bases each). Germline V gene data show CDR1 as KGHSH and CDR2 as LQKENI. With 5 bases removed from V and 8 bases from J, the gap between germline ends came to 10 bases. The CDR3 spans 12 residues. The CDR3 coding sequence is TGTGCCAGCTCAGGGGGTGGCGATGAGCAGTTCTTC. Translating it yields CASSGGGDEQFF.

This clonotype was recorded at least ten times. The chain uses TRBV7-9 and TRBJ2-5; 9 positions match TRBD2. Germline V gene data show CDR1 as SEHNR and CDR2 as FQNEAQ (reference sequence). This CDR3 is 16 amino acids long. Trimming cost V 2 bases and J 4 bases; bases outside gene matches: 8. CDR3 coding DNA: TGTGCCAGCAGCTTAACCCCTAGCGGGGTAGGAGAGACCCAGTACTTC. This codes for CASSLTPSGVGETQYF.

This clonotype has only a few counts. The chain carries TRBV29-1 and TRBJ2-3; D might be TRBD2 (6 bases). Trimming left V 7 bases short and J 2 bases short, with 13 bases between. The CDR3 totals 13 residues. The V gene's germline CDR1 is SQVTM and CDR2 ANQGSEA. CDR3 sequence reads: CSGGVLSTDTQYF. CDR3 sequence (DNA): TGCAGCGGGGGGGTTCTTTCCACAGATACGCAGTATTTT.

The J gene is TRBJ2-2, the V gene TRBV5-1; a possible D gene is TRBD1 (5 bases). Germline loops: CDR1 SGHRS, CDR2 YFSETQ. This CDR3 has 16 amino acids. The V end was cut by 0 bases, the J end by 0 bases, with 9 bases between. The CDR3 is CASSLVWTTNTGELFF. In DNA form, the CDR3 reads TGCGCCAGCAGCTTGGTGTGGACAACGAACACCGGGGAGCTGTTTTTT.

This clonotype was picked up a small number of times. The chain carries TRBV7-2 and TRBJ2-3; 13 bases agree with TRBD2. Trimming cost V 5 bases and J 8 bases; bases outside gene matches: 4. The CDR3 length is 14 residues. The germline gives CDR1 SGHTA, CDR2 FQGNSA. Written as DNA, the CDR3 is TGTGCCAGCAGCGCGGGACTAGCGGGATCTACGCAGTATTTT. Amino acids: CASSAGLAGSTQYF.

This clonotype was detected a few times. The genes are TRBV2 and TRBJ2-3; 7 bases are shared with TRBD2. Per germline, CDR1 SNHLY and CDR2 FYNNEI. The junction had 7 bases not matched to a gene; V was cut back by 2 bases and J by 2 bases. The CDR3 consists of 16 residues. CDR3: CASSELLAEYTDTQYF. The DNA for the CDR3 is TGTGCCAGCAGTGAACTCCTAGCGGAATACACAGATACGCAGTATTTT.

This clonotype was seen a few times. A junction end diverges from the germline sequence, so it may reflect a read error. CDR3 nucleotides: TGTGCCAGCAGTCCCAGGAGGGGATACGAGCGGTACTTC. Amino acids: CASSPRRGYERYF. J is TRBJ2-7 and V is TRBV27, with D possibly being TRBD2 (6 bases). CDR3 length: 13 amino acids. CDR1 and CDR2 (germline): MNHEY, SMNVEV (reference sequence).

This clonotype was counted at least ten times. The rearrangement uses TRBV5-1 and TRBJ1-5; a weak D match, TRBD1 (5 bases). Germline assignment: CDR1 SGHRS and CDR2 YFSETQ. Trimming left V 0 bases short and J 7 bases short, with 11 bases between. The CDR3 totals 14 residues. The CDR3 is CASSLDSGDQPQHF. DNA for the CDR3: TGCGCCAGCAGCTTGGATTCCGGGGACCAGCCCCAGCATTTT.

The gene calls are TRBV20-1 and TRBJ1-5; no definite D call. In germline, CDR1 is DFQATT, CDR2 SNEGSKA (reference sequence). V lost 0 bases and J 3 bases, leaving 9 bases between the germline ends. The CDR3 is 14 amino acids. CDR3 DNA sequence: TGCAGTGCTAGAGATGGGCAGACCAATCAGCCCCAGCATTTT. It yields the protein CSARDGQTNQPQHF.

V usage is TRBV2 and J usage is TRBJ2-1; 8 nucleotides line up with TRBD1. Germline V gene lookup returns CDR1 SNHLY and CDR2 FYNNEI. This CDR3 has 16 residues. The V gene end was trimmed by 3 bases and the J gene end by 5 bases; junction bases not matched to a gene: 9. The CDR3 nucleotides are TGTGCCAGCAGTGACTCTGTCAGGACAGGGAACAATGAGCAGTTCTTC. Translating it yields CASSDSVRTGNNEQFF.

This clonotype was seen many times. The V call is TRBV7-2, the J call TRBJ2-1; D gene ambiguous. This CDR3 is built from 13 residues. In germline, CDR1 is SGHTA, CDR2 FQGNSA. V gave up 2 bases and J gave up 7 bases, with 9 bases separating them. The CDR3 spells CASSLRISNEQFF. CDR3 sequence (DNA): TGTGCCAGCAGCTTAAGGATTAGTAATGAGCAGTTCTTC. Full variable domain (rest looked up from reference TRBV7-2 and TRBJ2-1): GAGVSQSPSNKVTEKGKDVELRCDPISGHTALYWYRQSLGQGLEFLIYFQGNSAPDKSGLPSDRFSAERTGGSVSTLTIQRTQQEDSAVYLCASSLRISNEQFFGPGTRLTVL.

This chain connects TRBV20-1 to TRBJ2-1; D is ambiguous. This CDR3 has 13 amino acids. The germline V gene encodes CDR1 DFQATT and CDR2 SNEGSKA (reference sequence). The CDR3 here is CSLQTSSYNEQFF. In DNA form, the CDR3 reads TGCAGCTTACAGACGAGCTCCTACAATGAGCAGTTCTTC.

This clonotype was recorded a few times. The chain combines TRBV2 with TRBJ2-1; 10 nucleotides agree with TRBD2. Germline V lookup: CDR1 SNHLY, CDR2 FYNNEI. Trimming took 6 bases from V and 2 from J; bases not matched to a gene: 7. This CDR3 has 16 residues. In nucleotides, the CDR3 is TGTGCCAGCAGGTCTCTAGCGGGAGTGGCCTACAATGAGCAGTTCTTC. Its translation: CASRSLAGVAYNEQFF.

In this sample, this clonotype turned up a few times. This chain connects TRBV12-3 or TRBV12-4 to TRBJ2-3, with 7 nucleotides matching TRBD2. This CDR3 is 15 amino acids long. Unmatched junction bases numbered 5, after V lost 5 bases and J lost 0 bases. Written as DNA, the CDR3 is TGTGCCAGCAGTCCCTTACTAGCGAGCACAGATACGCAGTATTTT. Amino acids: CASSPLLASTDTQYF.

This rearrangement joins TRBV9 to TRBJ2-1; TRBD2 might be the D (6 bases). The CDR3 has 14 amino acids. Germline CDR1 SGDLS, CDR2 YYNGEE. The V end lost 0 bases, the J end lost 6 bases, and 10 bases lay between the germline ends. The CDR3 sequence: CASSVVVTSNEQFF. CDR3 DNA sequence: TGTGCCAGCAGCGTAGTGGTGACTAGCAATGAGCAGTTCTTC.

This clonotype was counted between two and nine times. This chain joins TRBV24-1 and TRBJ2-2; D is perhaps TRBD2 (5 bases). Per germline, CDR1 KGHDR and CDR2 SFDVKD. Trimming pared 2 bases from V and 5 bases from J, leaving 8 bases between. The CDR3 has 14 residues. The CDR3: CATSDSGETGELFF. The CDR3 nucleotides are TGTGCCACCAGTGATTCCGGGGAAACCGGGGAGCTGTTTTTT.

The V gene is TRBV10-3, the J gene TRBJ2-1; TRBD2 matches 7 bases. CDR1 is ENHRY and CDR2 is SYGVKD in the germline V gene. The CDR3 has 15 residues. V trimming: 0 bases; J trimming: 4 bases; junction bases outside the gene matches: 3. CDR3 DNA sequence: TGTGCCATCAGTGAGTCGGGAGGGGATTACAATGAGCAGTTCTTC. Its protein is CAISESGGDYNEQFF.

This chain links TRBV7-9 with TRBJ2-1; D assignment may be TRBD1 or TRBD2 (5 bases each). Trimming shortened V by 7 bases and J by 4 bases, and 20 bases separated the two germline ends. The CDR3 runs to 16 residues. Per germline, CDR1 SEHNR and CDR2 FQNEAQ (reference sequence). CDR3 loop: CASTKHLGENYNEQFF. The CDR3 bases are TGTGCCAGCACGAAACATTTGGGGGAGAATTACAATGAGCAGTTCTTC.

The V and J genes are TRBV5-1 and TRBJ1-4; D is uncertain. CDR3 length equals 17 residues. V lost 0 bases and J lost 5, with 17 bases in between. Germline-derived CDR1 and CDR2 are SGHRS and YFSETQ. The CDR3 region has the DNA TGCGCCAGCAGCTTGGGCCTACTAGGAGTCCAAAATGAAAAACTGTTTTTT. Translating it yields CASSLGLLGVQNEKLFF. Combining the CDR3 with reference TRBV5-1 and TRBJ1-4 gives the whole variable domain KAGVTQTPRYLIKTRGQQVTLSCSPISGHRSVSWYQQTPGQGLQFLFEYFSETQRNKGNFPGRFSGRQFSNSRSEMNVSTLELGDSALYLCASSLGLLGVQNEKLFFGSGTQLSVL.

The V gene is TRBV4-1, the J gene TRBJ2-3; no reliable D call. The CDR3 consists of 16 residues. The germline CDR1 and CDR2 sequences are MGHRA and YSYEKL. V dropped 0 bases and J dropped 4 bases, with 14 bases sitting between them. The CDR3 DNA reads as TGCGCCAGCAGCCAAGAAGCTACCTATAGAGCAGATACGCAGTATTTT. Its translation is CASSQEATYRADTQYF.

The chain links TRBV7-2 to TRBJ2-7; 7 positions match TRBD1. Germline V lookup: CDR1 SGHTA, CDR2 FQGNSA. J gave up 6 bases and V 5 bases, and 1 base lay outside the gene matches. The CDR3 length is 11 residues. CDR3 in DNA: TGTGCCAGCAGCGAGGGGGCCGAGCAGTACTTC. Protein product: CASSEGAEQYF.

CDR3 DNA: TGTGCCAGCAGCTTGGATCTCCGACAGTCCAATGAGCAGTTCTTC. This encodes CASSLDLRQSNEQFF. The J gene is TRBJ2-5, the V gene TRBV11-2; a possible D gene is TRBD1 (5 bases). The end of the DNA is better explained by TRBJ2-1, so the J call may be wrong. The CDR3 extends over 15 amino acids. Germline CDR1 reads SGHAT; CDR2 reads FQNNGV.

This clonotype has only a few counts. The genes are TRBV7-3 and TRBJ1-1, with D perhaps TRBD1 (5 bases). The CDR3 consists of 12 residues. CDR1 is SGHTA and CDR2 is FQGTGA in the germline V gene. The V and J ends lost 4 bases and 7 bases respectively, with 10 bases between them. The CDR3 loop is CASSSHTGEAFF. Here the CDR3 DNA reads TGTGCCAGCAGCTCCCACACAGGTGAAGCTTTCTTT.